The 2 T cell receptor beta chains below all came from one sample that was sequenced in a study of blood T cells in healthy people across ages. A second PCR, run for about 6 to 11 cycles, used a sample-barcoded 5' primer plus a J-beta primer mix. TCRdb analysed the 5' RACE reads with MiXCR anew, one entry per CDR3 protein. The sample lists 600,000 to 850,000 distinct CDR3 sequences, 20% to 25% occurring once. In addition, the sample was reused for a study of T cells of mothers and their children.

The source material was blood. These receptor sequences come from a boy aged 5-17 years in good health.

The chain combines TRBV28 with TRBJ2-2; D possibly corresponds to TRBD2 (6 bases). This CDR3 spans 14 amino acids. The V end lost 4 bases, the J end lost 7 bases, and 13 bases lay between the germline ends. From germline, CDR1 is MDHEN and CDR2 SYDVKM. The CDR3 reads CASSSRMGLGELFF. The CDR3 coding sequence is TGTGCCAGCAGTTCAAGGATGGGACTCGGGGAGCTGTTTTTT.

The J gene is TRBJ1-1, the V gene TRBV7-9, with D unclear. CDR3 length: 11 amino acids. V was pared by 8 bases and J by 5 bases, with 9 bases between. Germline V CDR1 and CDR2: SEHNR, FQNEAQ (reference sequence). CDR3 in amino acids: CASQEGTEAFF. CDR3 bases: TGTGCCAGCCAAGAGGGAACTGAAGCTTTCTTT.